Shown below are 5 T cell receptor beta chains from a single sample sequenced in a study of blood T cells in healthy people across ages. A second PCR of 7 to 11 cycles used a sample-barcoded 5' primer and a J-beta primer mix. TCRdb processed the 5' RACE reads anew with MiXCR; each CDR3 protein has one entry. The sample contains around 970,000 distinct CDR3 sequences, 45% to 60% of which appear only once. Input material: blood. These receptors were taken from a woman aged 60-75 years in good health.

The rearrangement links TRBV30 to TRBJ2-1; D is undetermined. Germline V CDR1 and CDR2: GTSNPN, SVGIG (reference sequence). This CDR3 contains 11 residues. V gave up 3 bases and J gave up 7 bases, with 7 bases separating them. The CDR3 region is CAWRPENEQFF. CDR3 DNA: TGTGCCTGGAGACCTGAAAATGAGCAGTTCTTC. Based on the CDR3 plus reference TRBV30 and TRBJ2-1, the full variable domain is SQTIHQWPATLVQPVGSPLSLECTVEGTSNPNLYWYRQAAGRGLQLLFYSVGIGQISSEVPQNLSASRPQDRQFILSSKKLLLSDSGFYLCAWRPENEQFFGPGTRLTVL.

This clonotype was observed a few times. The chain uses TRBV6-6 and TRBJ2-5; no clear D. V gave up 5 bases and J gave up 8 bases, with 9 bases separating them. Germline V CDR1 and CDR2: MNHNY, SVGAGI (reference sequence). CDR3 length equals 11 residues. The CDR3 reads CASSGTSTQYF. CDR3 nucleotide sequence: TGTGCCAGCAGTGGAACGTCTACCCAGTACTTC.

CDR3 in DNA: TGTGCCAGCAGCTTAGGGTCTAACGCTAAGTACCAAGAGACCCAGTACTTC. It translates to CASSLGSNAKYQETQYF. This chain connects TRBV7-9 to TRBJ2-5; D uncertain. V was shortened by 1 base and J by 0 bases, with 15 bases between the two germline ends. The CDR3 totals 17 residues. Germline V lookup: CDR1 SEHNR, CDR2 FQNEAQ (reference sequence).

The rearrangement links TRBV20-1 to TRBJ2-1; TRBD1 matches 7 bases. V shed 4 bases, J shed 7 bases, and the junction held 10 bases outside the gene matches. Germline V gives CDR1 DFQATT, CDR2 SNEGSKA (reference sequence). The CDR3 extends over 14 amino acids. Here the CDR3 DNA reads TGCAGTGCTACAGAAAGGGGGCCGGCGAATGAGCAGTTCTTC. As protein: CSATERGPANEQFF.

V and J are TRBV18 and TRBJ2-7; D might be TRBD2 (6 bases). V was shortened by 1 base and J by 3 bases, with 10 bases between the two germline ends. The CDR3 has 14 residues. Germline lookup yields CDR1 KGHSH and CDR2 LQKENI. CDR3 in amino acids: CASSPQRELYEQYF. In DNA, the CDR3 is TGTGCCAGCTCACCACAACGGGAGCTCTACGAGCAGTACTTC.